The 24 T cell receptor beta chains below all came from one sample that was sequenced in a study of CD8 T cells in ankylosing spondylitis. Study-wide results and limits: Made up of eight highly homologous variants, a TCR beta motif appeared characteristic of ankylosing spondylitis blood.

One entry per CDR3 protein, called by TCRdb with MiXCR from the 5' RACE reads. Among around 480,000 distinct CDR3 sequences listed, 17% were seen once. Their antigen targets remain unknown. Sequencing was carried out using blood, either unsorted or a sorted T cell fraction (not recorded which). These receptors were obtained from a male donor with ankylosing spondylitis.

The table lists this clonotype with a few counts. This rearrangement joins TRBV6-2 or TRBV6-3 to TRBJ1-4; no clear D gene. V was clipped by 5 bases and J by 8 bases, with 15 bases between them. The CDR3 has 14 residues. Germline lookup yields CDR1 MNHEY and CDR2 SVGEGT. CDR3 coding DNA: TGTGCCAGCAGTGGACCCCGGATTGAGGAAAAACTGTTTTTT. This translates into CASSGPRIEEKLFF.

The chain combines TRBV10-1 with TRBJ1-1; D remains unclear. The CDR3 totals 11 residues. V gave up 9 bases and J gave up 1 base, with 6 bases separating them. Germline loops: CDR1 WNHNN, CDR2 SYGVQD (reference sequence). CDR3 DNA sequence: TGCGCCAGGCGAGGGAACACTGAAGCTTTCTTT. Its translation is CARRGNTEAFF.

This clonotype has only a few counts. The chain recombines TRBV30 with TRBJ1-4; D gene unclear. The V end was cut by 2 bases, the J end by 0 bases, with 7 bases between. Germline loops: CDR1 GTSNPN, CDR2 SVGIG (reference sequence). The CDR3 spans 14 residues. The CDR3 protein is CAWSRYATNEKLFF. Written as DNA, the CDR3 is TGTGCCTGGAGTAGATATGCAACTAATGAAAAACTGTTTTTT.

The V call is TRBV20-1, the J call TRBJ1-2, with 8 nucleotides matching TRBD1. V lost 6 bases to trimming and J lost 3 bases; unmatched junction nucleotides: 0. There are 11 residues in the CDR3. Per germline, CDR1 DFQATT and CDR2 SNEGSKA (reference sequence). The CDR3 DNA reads TGCAGTGCGGACAGGGACTATGGCTACACCTTC. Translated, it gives CSADRDYGYTF.

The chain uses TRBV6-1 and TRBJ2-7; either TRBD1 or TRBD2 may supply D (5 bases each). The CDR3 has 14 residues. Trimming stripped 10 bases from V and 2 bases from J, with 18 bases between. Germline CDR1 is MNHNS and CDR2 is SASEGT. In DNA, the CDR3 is TGTGCCACTCAGAACCGGGACGGAGCCTACGAGCAGTACTTC. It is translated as CATQNRDGAYEQYF.

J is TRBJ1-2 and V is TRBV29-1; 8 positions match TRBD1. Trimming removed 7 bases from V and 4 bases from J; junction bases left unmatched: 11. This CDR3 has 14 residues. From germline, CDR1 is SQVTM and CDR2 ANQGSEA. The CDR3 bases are TGCAGCGCTGGCCTCGGGACAGGCACCTATGGCTACACCTTC. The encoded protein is CSAGLGTGTYGYTF.

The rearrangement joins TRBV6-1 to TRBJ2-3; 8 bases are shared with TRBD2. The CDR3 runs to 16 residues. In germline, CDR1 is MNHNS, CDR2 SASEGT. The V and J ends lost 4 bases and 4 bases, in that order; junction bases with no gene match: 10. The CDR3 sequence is CASSGVGLVVPDTQYF. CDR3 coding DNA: TGTGCCAGCAGTGGGGTGGGACTAGTTGTCCCAGATACGCAGTATTTT.

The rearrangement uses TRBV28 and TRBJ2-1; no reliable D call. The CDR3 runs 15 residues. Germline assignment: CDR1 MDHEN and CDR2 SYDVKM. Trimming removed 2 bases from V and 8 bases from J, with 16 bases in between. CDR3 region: CASSLMAPTLHEQFF. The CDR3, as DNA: TGTGCCAGCAGTTTAATGGCCCCTACTTTACATGAGCAGTTCTTC.

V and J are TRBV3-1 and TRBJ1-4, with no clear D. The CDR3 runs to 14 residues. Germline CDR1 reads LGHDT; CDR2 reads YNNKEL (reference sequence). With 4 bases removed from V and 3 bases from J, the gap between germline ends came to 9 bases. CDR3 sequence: CASSLRQANEKLFF. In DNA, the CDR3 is TGTGCCAGCAGCCTGCGTCAAGCTAATGAAAAACTGTTTTTT. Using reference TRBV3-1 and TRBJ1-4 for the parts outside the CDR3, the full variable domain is DTAVSQTPKYLVTQMGNDKSIKCEQNLGHDTMYWYKQDSKKFLKIMFSYNNKELIINETVPNRFSPKSPDKAHLNLHINSLELGDSAVYFCASSLRQANEKLFFGSGTQLSVL.

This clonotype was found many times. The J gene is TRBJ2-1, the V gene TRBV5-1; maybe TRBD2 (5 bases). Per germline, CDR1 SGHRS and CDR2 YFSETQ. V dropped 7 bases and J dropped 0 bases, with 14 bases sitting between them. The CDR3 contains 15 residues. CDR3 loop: CASGGSGDSYNEQFF. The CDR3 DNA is TGCGCCAGCGGTGGAAGCGGAGACTCCTACAATGAGCAGTTCTTC.

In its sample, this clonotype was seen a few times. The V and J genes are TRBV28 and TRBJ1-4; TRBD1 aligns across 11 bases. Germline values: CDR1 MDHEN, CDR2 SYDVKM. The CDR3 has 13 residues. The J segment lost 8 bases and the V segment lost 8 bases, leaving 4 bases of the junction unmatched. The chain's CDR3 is CASWDRGYEKLFF. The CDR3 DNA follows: TGTGCCAGCTGGGACAGGGGGTACGAAAAACTGTTTTTT.

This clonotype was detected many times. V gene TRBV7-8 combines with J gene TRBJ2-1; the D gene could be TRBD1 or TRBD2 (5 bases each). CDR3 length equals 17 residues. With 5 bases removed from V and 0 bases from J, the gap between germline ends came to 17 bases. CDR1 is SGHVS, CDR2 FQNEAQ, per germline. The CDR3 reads CASSPREGISSYNEQFF. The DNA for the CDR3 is TGTGCCAGCAGCCCGCGAGAGGGGATCAGCTCCTACAATGAGCAGTTCTTC.

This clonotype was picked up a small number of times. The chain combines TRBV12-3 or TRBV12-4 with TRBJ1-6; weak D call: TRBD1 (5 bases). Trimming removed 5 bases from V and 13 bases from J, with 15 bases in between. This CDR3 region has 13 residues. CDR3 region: CASSKGPPNPLHF. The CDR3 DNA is TGTGCCAGCAGTAAGGGACCGCCTAACCCCCTCCACTTT.

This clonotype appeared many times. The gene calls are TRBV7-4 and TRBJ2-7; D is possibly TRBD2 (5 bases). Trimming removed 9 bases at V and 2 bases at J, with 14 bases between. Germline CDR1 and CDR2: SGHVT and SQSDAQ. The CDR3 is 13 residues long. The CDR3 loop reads CASGQEVPYEQYF. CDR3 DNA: TGTGCCAGTGGGCAGGAGGTACCCTACGAGCAGTACTTC.

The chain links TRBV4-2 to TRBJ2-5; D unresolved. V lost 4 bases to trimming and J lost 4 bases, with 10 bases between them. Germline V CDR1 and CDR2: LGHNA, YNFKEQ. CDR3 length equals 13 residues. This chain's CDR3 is CASSPGRIETQYF. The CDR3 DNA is TGTGCCAGCAGCCCCGGACGGATAGAGACCCAGTACTTC.

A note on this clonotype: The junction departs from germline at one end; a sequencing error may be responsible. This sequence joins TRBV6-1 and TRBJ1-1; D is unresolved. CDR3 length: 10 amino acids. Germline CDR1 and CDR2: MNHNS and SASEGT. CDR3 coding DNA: TGTGCCAGCAGCCTCGAAGTGGCAGTCTTT. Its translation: CASSLEVAVF.

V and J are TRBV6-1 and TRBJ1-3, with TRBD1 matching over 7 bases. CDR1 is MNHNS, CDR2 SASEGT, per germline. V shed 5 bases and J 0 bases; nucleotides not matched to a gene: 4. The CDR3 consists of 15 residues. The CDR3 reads CASSKGQNSGNTIYF. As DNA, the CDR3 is TGTGCCAGCAGTAAGGGACAGAACTCTGGAAACACCATATATTTT.

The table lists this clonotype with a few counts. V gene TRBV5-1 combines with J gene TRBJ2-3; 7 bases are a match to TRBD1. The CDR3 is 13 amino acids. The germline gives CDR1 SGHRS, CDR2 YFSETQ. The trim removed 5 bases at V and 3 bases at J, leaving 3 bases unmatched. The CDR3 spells CASSQGDTDTQYF. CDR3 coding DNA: TGCGCCAGCAGTCAGGGGGATACAGATACGCAGTATTTT.

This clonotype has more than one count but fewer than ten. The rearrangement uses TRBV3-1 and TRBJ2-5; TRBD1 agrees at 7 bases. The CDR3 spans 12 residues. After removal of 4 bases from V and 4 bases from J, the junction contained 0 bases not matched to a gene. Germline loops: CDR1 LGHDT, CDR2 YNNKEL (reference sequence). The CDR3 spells CASSRQGETQYF. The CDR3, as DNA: TGTGCCAGCAGCCGACAGGGAGAGACCCAGTACTTC.

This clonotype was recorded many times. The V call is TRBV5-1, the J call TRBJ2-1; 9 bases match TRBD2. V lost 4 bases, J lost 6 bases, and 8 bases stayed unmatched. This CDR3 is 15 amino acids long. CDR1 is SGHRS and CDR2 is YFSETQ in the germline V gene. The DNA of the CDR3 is TGCGCCAGCAGCCATGGGCCTAGCGGGACCAATGAGCAGTTCTTC. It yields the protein CASSHGPSGTNEQFF.

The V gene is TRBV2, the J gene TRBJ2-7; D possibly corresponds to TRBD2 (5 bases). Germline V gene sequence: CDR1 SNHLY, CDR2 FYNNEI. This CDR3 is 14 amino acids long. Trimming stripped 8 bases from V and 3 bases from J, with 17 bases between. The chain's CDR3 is CASGEDFSYYEQYF. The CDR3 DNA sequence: TGTGCCAGCGGAGAGGACTTCTCTTACTACGAGCAGTACTTC.

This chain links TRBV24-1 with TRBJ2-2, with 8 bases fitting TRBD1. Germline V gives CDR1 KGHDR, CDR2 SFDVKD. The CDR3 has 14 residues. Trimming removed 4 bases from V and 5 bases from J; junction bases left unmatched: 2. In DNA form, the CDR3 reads TGTGCCACCAGTGAACAGGGGGGAACCGGGGAGCTGTTTTTT. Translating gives CATSEQGGTGELFF.

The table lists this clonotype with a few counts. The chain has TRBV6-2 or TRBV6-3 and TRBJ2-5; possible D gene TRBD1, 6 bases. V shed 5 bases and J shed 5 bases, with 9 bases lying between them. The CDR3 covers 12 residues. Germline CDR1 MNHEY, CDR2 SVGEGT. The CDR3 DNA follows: TGTGCCAGCAGTCACAGGGACGAGACCCAGTACTTC. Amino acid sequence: CASSHRDETQYF.

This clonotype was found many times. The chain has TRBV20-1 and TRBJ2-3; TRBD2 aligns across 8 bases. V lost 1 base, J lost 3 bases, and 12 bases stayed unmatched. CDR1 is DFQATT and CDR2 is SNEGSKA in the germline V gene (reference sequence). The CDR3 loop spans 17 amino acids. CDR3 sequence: CSARARPRGGATDTQYF. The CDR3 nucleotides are TGCAGTGCTAGAGCCCGCCCCCGGGGGGGCGCGACAGATACGCAGTATTTT.